Sequencing of this T cell receptor (beta chain) was carried out in a study of CD8 T cells in Susac syndrome. TCR beta from blood CD8+ and CD4+ T cells was sequenced. Under recently defined diagnostic criteria, the patients with Susac syndrome qualified as having definite or probable disease. The CDR3 sequence is 15 residues long. Trimming removed 6 bases from V and 1 base from J, with 19 bases in between. Germline CDR1 DFQATT, CDR2 SNEGSKA (reference sequence). Reverse transcription of about 0.5 to 1 ug RNA used random hexamers. TCRdb re-derived calls from the immunoSEQ multiplex PCR reads in MiXCR, one entry per CDR3 protein. The sample has tens of thousands of distinct CDR3 sequences, approximately 94% seen once.

Sequenced: CD8+ T cells from PBMCs. This rearrangement joins TRBV20-1 to TRBJ2-7; a weak D match, TRBD1 (5 bases). This clonotype was obtained from a human donor with Susac syndrome. The CDR3, as DNA: TGCAGTGCCAAGGACACCCCTCTGAGATCCTACGAGCAGTACTTC. Amino acids: CSAKDTPLRSYEQYF.